The text below deals with one TCR beta chain. Its antigen is not known. The data were taken from a study of T cell responses to AZD1222 COVID-19 vaccine. Findings and limits, study-wide: When two AZD1222 doses had been given, Spike-specific TCR breadth and depth rose. Clonal diversity was possibly underestimated; the donors were predominantly white British and more often female.

Between the trimmed V and J ends, which lost 3 bases and 10 bases, there was a span of 7 bases. Germline loops: CDR1 MDHEN, CDR2 SYDVKM. The CDR3 is 11 residues long. Sequencing was performed with immunoSEQ multiplex PCR; in TCRdb, only in-frame clones are kept and a portion is missing. The sample lists about 78,000 clones, approximately 86% occurring once. The J gene is TRBJ2-1, the V gene TRBV28, with D possibly matching TRBD1 (6 bases). This clonotype was obtained from an adult in good health. The sequencing here drew on peripheral blood, taken on day 0 of MenACWY control vaccination. The CDR3 sequence: CASSLGTEQFF. As DNA, the CDR3 is TGTGCCAGCAGTTTGGGGACAGAGCAGTTCTTC.